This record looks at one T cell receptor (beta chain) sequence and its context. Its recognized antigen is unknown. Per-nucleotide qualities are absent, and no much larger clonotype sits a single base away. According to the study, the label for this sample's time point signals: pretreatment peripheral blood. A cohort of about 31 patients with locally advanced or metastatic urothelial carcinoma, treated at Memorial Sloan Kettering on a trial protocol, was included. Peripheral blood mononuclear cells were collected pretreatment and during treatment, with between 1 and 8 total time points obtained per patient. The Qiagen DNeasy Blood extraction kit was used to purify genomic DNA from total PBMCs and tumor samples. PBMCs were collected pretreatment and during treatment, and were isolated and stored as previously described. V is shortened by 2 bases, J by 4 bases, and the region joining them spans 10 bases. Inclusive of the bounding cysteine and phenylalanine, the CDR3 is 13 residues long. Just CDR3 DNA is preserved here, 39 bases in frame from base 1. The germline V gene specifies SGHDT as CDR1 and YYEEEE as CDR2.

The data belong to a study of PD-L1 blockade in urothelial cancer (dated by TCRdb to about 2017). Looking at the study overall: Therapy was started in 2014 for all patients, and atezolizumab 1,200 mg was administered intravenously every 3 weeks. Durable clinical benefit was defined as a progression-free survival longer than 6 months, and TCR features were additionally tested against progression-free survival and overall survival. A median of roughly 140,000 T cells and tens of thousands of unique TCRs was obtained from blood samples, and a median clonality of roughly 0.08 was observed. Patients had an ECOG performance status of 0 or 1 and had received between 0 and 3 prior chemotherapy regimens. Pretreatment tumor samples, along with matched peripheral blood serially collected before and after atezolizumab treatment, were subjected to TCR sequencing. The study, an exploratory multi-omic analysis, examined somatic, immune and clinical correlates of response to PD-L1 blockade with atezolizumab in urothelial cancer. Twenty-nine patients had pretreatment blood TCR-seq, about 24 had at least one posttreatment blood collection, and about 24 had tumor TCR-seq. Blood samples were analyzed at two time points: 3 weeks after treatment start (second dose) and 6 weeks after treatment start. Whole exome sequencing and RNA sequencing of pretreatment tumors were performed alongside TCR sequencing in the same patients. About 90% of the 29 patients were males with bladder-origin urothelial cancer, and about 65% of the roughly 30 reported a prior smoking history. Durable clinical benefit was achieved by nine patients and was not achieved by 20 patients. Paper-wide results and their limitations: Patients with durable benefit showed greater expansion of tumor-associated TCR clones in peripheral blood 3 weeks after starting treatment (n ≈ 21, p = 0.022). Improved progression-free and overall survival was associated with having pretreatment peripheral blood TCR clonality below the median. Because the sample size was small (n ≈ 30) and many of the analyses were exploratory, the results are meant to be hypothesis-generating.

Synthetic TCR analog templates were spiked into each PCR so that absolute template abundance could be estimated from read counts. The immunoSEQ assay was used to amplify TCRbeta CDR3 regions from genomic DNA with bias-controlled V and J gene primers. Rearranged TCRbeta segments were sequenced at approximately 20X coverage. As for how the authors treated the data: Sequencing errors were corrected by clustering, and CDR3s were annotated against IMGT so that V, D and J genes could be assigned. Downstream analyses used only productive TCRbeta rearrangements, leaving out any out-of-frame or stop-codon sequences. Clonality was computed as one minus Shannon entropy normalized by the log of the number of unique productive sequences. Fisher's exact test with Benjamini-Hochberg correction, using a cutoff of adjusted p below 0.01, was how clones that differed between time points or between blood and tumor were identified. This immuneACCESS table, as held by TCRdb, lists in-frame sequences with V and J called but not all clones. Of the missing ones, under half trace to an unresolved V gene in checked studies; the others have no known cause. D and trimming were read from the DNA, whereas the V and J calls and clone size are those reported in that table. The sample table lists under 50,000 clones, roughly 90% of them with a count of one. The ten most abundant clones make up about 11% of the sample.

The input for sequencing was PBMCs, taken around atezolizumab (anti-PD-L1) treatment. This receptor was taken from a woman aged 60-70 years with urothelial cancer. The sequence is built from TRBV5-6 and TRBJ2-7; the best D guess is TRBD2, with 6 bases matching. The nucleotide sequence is TGTGCCAGCAGCTTTGCGGGAAATTACGAGCAGTACTTC. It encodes CASSFAGNYEQYF. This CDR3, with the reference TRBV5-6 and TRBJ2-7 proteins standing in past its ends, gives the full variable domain DAGVTQSPTHLIKTRGQQVTLRCSPKSGHDTVSWYQQALGQGPQFIFQYYEEEERQRGNFPDRFSGHQFPNYSSELNVNALLLGDSALYLCASSFAGNYEQYFGPGTRLTVT.